Sequencing of this T cell receptor beta chain was carried out in a study of monozygotic twins with inflammatory bowel disease (dated by TCRdb to between 2019 and 2020). Turning to the overall study: The complete study included approximately 28 monozygotic twin pairs: 19 IBD-discordant Danish pairs and nine German pairs, of which four were IBD-concordant and five were IBD-discordant. Within discordant pairs, disease-associated traits were sought mainly by comparing IBD patients with their genetically identical healthy co-twins. Each individual had, on average, about 151 000 unique TCRalpha sequences and 181 000 unique TCRbeta sequences available for analysis. Broad study findings and their caveats: TCRbeta repertoire diversity, by inverse Simpson index, was decreased in IBD patients compared with their healthy co-twins. Different T cell subtypes could not be distinguished in the analysis. No single strong signal or clonotype linked to IBD turned up in the results, so the idea that one exists was not supported. Differing immunosuppressive treatments among patients may have added background noise and inter-individual variability to the repertoires. Compared with healthy twins, IBD patients shared fewer clonotypes with other individuals, and the difference was most pronounced in patients with signs of disease activity. Concordant and discordant twins showed no difference in repertoire similarity, possibly because of limited statistical power.

From each donor, a roughly 2.5 ml peripheral blood sample was drawn into PAXgene tubes and stored at -80 degrees C. Without T cell sorting, total RNA was isolated from whole blood using the PAXgene blood miRNA kit on an automated QIAcube. Peripheral blood from monozygotic twin pairs concordant or discordant for inflammatory bowel disease was subjected to deep TCRalpha and TCRbeta repertoire profiling with unique molecular barcoding. Smoking habits were recorded for all twin pairs, with individuals classified as current, former or never smokers. CDR1 and CDR2, per the germline V gene (reference sequence), are DFQATT and SNEGSKA. The CDR3 contains 13 residues, cysteine and phenylalanine counted. The DNA is not on file. Notes on this clonotype: The antigen it binds to is not known.

Library preparation used 5' RACE. Each TCR library was prepared from about 3.5 ug of total RNA. For each sample, cDNA was synthesized in eight separate reactions using SMARTScribe reverse transcriptase. During cDNA synthesis, template switching introduced unique molecular identifiers that contained a 6-nucleotide sample barcode. TCRalpha and TCRbeta cDNA was amplified in two nested PCRs of approximately 17 and 9 cycles, and bead purification was carried out after each PCR. Before amplification, the cDNA was treated with uracil DNA-glycosylase and purified using the QIAquick PCR purification kit. The second PCR was the step at which Illumina TruSeq-compatible adapters and sample-specific barcodes were added. TapeStation and Qubit were used to check library quality and concentration, and 5 to 5.5 ng of each library was pooled. Sequencing of pooled libraries was carried out on an Illumina HiSeq2500 single-index Rapid Run using 2 x 100 bp reads and custom sequencing primers. The original pipeline was this. PCR and sequencing errors were corrected by UMI-based consensus assembly using MiGEC version 1.2.6. V(D)J alignment, clonotype assembly and CDR3 extraction were performed with MiXCR version 2.1.1. Normalisation of gene usage, clonotype sharing and MAIT/NKT TCR abundance was achieved by analysing the top 1000, 10 000 and 20 000 clonotypes per sample. After downsampling to 27 000 UMIs, diversity was calculated as the inverse Simpson index using the vegan R package. Paired Mann-Whitney U tests on discordant twin pairs were used, with Benjamini-Hochberg multiple-testing correction. TCRdb reprocessed the raw reads; every CDR3 protein sequence is a single record, and DNA is not supplied. TCRdb's processing, not the authors', yielded these V and J calls. For this sample, the table gives approximately 160,000 distinct CDR3 sequences. Jointly, the top ten make up less than 7.5% of the sample.

The sequence is built from TRBV20-1 and TRBJ1-2. This sequence originates from a human donor with ulcerative colitis or Crohn's disease, or a healthy co-twin of an affected twin (not recorded which). Sequences were obtained from blood. The CDR3 amino acid sequence is: CSARERENYGYTF.